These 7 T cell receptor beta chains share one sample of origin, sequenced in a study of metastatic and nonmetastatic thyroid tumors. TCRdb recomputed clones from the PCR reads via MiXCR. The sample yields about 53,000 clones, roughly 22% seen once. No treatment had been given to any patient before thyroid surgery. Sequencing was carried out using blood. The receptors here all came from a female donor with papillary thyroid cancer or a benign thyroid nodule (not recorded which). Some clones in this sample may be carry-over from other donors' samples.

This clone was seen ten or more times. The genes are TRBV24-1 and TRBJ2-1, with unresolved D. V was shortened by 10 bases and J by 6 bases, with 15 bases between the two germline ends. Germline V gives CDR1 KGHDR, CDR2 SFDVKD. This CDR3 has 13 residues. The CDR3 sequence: CATTKDGSNEQFF. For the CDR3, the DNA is TGTGCCACAACAAAGGACGGAAGCAATGAGCAGTTCTTC.

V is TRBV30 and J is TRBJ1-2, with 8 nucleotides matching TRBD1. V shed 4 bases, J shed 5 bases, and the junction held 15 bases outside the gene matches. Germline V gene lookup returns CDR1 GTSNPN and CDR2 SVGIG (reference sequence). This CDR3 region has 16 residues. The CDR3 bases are TGTGCCTGGAAAAGGCCTCCGACAGGGGAATTGTATGGCTACACCTTC. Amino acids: CAWKRPPTGELYGYTF. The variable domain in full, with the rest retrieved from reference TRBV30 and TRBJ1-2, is SQTIHQWPATLVQPVGSPLSLECTVEGTSNPNLYWYRQAAGRGLQLLFYSVGIGQISSEVPQNLSASRPQDRQFILSSKKLLLSDSGFYLCAWKRPPTGELYGYTFGSGTRLTVV.

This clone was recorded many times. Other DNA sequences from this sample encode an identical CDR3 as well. The chain's CDR3 is CASQAEYQETQYF. The CDR3 DNA sequence: TGCGCCAGCCAGGCCGAGTACCAAGAGACCCAGTACTTC. The genes are TRBV5-1 and TRBJ2-5; no firm D call. The CDR3 sequence is 13 residues long. V gave up 7 bases and J gave up 0 bases, with 10 bases separating them. Looked up from germline, CDR1 is SGHRS and CDR2 is YFSETQ.

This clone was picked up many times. The CDR3 here is CASRGETTVGDTQYF. The CDR3 DNA is TGTGCCAGCAGGGGGGAGACTACAGTAGGAGATACGCAGTATTTT. The V and J genes are TRBV2 and TRBJ2-3, with D perhaps TRBD1 or TRBD2 (5 bases each). V was clipped by 6 bases and J by 5 bases, with 18 bases between them. There are 15 residues in the CDR3. The germline V gene has CDR1 SNHLY and CDR2 FYNNEI.

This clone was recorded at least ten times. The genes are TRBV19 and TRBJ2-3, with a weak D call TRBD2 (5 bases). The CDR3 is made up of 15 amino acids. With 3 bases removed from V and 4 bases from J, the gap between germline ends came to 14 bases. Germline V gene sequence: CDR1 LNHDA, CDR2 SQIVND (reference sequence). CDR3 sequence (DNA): TGTGCCAGTAGTATGGTGCTCGCGGGTCCAGATACGCAGTATTTT. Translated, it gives CASSMVLAGPDTQYF. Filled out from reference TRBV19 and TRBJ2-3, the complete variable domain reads DGGITQSPKYLFRKEGQNVTLSCEQNLNHDAMYWYRQDPGQGLRLIYYSQIVNDFQKGDIAEGYSVSREKKESFPLTVTSAQKNPTAFYLCASSMVLAGPDTQYFGPGTRLTVL.

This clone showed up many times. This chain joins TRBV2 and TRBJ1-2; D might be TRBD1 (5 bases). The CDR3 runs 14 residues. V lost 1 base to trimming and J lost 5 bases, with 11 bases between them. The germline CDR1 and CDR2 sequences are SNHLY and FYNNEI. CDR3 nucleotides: TGTGCCAGCAGTGAAGGACGGGGGGGTTATGGCTACACCTTC. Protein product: CASSEGRGGYGYTF.

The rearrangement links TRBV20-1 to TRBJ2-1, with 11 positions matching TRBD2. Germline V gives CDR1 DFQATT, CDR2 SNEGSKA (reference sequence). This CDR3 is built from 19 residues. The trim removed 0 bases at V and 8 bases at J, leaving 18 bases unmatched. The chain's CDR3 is CSARDSSLAGGCLSDEQFF. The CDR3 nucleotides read TGCAGTGCTAGAGATTCTAGTCTAGCGGGAGGTTGCTTAAGTGATGAGCAGTTCTTC.